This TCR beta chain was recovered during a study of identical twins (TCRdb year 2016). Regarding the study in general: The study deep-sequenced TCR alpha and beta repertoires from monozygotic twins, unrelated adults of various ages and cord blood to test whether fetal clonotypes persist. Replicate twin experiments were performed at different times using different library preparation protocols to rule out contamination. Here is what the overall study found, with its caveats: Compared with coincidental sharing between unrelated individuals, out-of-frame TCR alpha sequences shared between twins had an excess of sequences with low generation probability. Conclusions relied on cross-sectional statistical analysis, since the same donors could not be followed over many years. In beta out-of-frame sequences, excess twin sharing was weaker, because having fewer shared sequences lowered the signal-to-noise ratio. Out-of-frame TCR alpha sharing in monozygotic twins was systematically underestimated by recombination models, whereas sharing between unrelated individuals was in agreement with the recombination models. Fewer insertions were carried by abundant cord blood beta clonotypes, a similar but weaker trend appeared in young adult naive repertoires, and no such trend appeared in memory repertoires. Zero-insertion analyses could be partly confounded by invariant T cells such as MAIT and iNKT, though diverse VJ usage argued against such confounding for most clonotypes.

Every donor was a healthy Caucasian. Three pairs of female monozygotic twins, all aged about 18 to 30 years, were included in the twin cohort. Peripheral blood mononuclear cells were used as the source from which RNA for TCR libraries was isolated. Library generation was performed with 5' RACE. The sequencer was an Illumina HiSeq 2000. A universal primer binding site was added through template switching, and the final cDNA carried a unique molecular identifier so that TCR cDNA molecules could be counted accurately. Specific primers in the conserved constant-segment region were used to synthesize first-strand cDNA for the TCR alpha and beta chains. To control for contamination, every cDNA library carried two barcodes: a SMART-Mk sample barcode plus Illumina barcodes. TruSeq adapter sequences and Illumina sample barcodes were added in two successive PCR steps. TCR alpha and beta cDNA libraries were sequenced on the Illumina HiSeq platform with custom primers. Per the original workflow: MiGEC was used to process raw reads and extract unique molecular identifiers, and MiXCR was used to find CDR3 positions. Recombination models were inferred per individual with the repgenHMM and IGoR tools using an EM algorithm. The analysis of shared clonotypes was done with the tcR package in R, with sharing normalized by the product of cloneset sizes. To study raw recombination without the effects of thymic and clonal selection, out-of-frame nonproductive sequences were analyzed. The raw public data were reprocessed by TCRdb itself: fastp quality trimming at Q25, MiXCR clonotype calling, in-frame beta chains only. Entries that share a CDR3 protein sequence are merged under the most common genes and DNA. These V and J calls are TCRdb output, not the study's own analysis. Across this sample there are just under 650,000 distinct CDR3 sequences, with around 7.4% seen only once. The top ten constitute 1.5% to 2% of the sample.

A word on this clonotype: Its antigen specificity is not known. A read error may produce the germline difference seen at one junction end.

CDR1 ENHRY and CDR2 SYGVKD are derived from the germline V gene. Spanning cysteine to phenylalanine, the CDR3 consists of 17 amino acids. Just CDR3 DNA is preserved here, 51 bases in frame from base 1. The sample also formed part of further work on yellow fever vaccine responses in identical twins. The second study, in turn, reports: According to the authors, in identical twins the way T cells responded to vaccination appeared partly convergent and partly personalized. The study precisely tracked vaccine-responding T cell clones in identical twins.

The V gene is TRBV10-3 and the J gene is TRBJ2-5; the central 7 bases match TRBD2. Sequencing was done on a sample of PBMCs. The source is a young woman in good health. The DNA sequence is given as TGTGCCAGCAGTGAGTTGACTAGCTCGGCCGGGCTGGGGACCCAGTACTTC. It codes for CASSELTSSAGLGTQYF.